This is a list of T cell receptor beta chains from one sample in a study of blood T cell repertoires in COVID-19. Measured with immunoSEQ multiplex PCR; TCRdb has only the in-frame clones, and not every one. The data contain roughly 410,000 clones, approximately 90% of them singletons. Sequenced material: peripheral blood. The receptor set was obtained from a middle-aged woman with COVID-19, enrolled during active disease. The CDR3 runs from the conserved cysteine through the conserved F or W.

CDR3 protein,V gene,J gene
CASSLQGYYGYTF,TRBV28,TRBJ1-2
CASSLGRPVVMNTEAFF,TRBV7-2,TRBJ1-1
CASSRAGLSLEKLFF,TRBV19,TRBJ1-4
CASSFQSWRGRPGELFF,TRBV5-5,TRBJ2-2
CASSYPSAGPNYGYTF,TRBV6-6,TRBJ1-2
CASSPQGSEAFF,TRBV19,TRBJ1-1
CASSPSGGDRLTPNYGYTF,TRBV6-6,TRBJ1-2
CASSQERDRLNTEAFF,TRBV5-6,TRBJ1-1
CASSARGGNSGYTF,TRBV19,TRBJ1-2
CASSSRTSFNQPQHF,TRBV19,TRBJ1-5
CASSSLLPTAFYGYTF,TRBV7-9,TRBJ1-2
CASSTTGESYEQYF,TRBV27,TRBJ2-7
CASSSGSNTEAFF,TRBV27,TRBJ1-1
CASSWTGAGDEKLFF,TRBV7-9,TRBJ1-4
CASSWVGLVYSEQFF,TRBV6-2/TRBV6-3,TRBJ2-1
CATSSPRTGSNYGYTF,TRBV15,TRBJ1-2
CASSSRTGYNGYTF,TRBV6-2/TRBV6-3,TRBJ1-2
CAWKGQGLGLVQYF,TRBV30,TRBJ2-7
CASSDAGAADTQYF,TRBV6-4,TRBJ2-3
CASSQWPEGMNTEAFF,TRBV4-1,TRBJ1-1
CAWSVPLTGRAFF,TRBV30,TRBJ1-1
CASSFTSGEGEQYF,TRBV3-1/TRBV3-2,TRBJ2-7
CASRYGGNPYEQYF,TRBV5-1,TRBJ2-7
CASSSRQGNQPQHF,TRBV7-2,TRBJ1-5
CASRQQGLNTEAFF,TRBV10-2,TRBJ1-1